The 30 T cell receptor beta chains presented below share a single source sample, sequenced in a study of early T cells in non-severe SARS-CoV-2 infection. TCRdb passed the 5' RACE reads through MiXCR, listing each CDR3 protein once. The sample carries about 83,000 distinct CDR3 sequences, about 10% recorded once. This material consisted of whole blood, taken at baseline. The origin of the receptors is an adult who was a healthcare worker with PCR-confirmed SARS-CoV-2 infection or an uninfected control (not recorded which).

This rearrangement joins TRBV27 to TRBJ2-7, with TRBD1 matching 8 bases. The J segment lost 3 bases and the V segment lost 5 bases, leaving 6 bases of the junction unmatched. Germline lookup yields CDR1 MNHEY and CDR2 SMNVEV (reference sequence). The CDR3 sequence is 14 residues long. CDR3 sequence: CASSKTGALYEQYF. The CDR3 DNA reads as TGTGCCAGCAGTAAGACAGGGGCCCTCTACGAGCAGTACTTC.

This clonotype was seen more than once but under ten times. V is TRBV18 and J is TRBJ2-3; D is undetermined. V was shortened by 1 base and J by 2 bases, with 10 bases between the two germline ends. The CDR3 contains 15 residues. Germline lookup yields CDR1 KGHSH and CDR2 LQKENI. In DNA form, the CDR3 reads TGTGCCAGCTCACCACTAGGCAAATCCACAGATACGCAGTATTTT. Its protein product is CASSPLGKSTDTQYF.

The CDR3 sequence: CSVETSGSYEQYF. The CDR3 DNA reads as TGCAGCGTTGAGACTAGCGGGAGTTACGAGCAGTACTTC. The chain carries TRBV29-1 and TRBJ2-7; TRBD2 agrees at 12 bases. After removal of 3 bases from V and 4 bases from J, the junction contained 1 base not matched to a gene. Germline V gives CDR1 SQVTM, CDR2 ANQGSEA. The CDR3 consists of 13 residues.

The chain joins TRBV20-1 to TRBJ2-7; 7 bases are a match to TRBD1. The ends lost 3 bases at V and 4 bases at J; junction bases unmatched: 6. This CDR3 spans 13 amino acids. Germline assignment: CDR1 DFQATT and CDR2 SNEGSKA (reference sequence). In nucleotides, the CDR3 is TGCAGTGCTAGTATACAGGGGATTTACGAGCAGTACTTC. Protein product: CSASIQGIYEQYF.

This clonotype was counted many times. The genes are TRBV3-1 and TRBJ1-1; 7 positions match TRBD1. The CDR3 runs to 17 residues. CDR1 is LGHDT, CDR2 YNNKEL, per germline (reference sequence). J was trimmed by 1 base and V by 4 bases; bases with no gene match: 12. CDR3 coding DNA: TGTGCCAGCAGCCTCCGAACCCTACAGGGGTCGAACACTGAAGCTTTCTTT. This sequence encodes CASSLRTLQGSNTEAFF.

The V gene is TRBV11-2, the J gene TRBJ2-3; D tentatively fits TRBD1 or TRBD2 (6 bases each). The V and J ends lost 1 base and 6 bases respectively, with 14 bases between them. CDR1 and CDR2 from the germline V gene are SGHAT and FQNNGV. This CDR3 comprises 15 residues. CDR3 loop: CASSLVGGITDTQYF. DNA of the CDR3: TGTGCCAGCAGCTTAGTCGGGGGCATAACGGATACGCAGTATTTT.

This clonotype has a count of ten or more. V and J are TRBV24-1 and TRBJ2-1; D may be TRBD2 (6 bases). The CDR3 runs to 13 residues. Germline values: CDR1 KGHDR, CDR2 SFDVKD. Trimming left V 0 bases short and J 12 bases short, with 11 bases between. CDR3 protein: CATSDLPAGLQFF. DNA of the CDR3: TGTGCCACCAGTGATTTGCCCGCGGGACTGCAGTTCTTC.

This clonotype was observed a few times. This sequence joins TRBV20-1 and TRBJ2-2; perhaps TRBD2 as D (6 bases). Germline V gene lookup returns CDR1 DFQATT and CDR2 SNEGSKA (reference sequence). V was shortened by 0 bases and J by 5 bases, with 19 bases between the two germline ends. This CDR3 contains 17 residues. CDR3: CSARDLRTRLGTGELFF. CDR3 coding DNA: TGCAGTGCTAGAGATTTGCGGACCCGACTAGGGACCGGGGAGCTGTTTTTT.

This rearrangement joins TRBV4-1 to TRBJ2-7; 11 nucleotides match TRBD2. In germline, CDR1 is MGHRA, CDR2 YSYEKL. The CDR3 spans 15 residues. Trimming took 2 bases from V and 2 from J; bases not matched to a gene: 2. The DNA of the CDR3 is TGCGCCAGCAGCCAAACTAGCGGGAGCGCCTACGAGCAGTACTTC. This sequence encodes CASSQTSGSAYEQYF.

DNA for the CDR3: TGTGCCTGGAGCGCAGTTGACACCGGGGAGCTGTTTTTT. Its protein is CAWSAVDTGELFF. The genes are TRBV30 and TRBJ2-2; D gene uncertain. The germline V gene has CDR1 GTSNPN and CDR2 SVGIG (reference sequence). V lost 3 bases and J lost 3, with 8 bases in between. CDR3 length: 13 residues.

The sample holds many counts of this clonotype. CDR3 bases: TGTGCCAGCAGCTTAACACCTTTTTCGACGGATGAGCAGTTCTTC. Its protein product is CASSLTPFSTDEQFF. The chain uses TRBV7-3 and TRBJ2-1; D is unclear. The germline V gene encodes CDR1 SGHTA and CDR2 FQGTGA. The V end lost 0 bases, the J end lost 8 bases, and 14 bases lay between the germline ends. The length of the CDR3 is 15 residues. Supplemented by reference TRBV7-3 and TRBJ2-1, the full variable domain reads GAGVSQTPSNKVTEKGKYVELRCDPISGHTALYWYRQSLGQGPEFLIYFQGTGAADDSGLPNDRFFAVRPEGSVSTLKIQRTERGDSAVYLCASSLTPFSTDEQFFGPGTRLTVL.

This chain connects TRBV21-1 to TRBJ2-1; TRBD2 is the table's D call, not checked against the DNA. TRBV21-1 is a listed pseudogene. CDR3 length equals 19 residues. The CDR3 here is CASSKNAGTSTCSYNEQFF. CDR3 DNA sequence: TGTGCCAGCAGCAAAAACGCCGGGACTAGCACCTGCTCCTACAATGAGCAGTTCTTC.

CDR3 protein: CASSGAGSPTGELFF. CDR3 DNA: TGTGCCAGCAGTGGGGCTGGGAGCCCCACCGGGGAGCTGTTTTTT. The genes are TRBV7-6 and TRBJ2-2; D could derive from TRBD1 or TRBD2 (5 bases each). Looked up from germline, CDR1 is SGHVS and CDR2 is FNYEAQ. The CDR3 runs to 15 residues. With 6 bases removed from V and 4 bases from J, the gap between germline ends came to 15 bases.

This clonotype was detected a few times. The chain employs TRBV11-2 and TRBJ2-1; TRBD2 agrees at 12 bases. From germline, CDR1 is SGHAT and CDR2 FQNNGV. Trimming took 5 bases from V and 7 from J; bases not matched to a gene: 18. This CDR3 region has 19 residues. The CDR3 protein is CASSHTLSSGRAGRNEQFF. DNA of the CDR3: TGTGCCAGCAGCCATACCCTATCTAGCGGGAGGGCAGGAAGGAATGAGCAGTTCTTC.

This clonotype was observed at least ten times. The chain links TRBV7-9 to TRBJ1-4, with 7 bases that match TRBD1. The V segment lost 0 bases and the J segment 8 bases; nucleotides outside the gene matches: 3. The CDR3 runs 14 residues. Germline lookup yields CDR1 SEHNR and CDR2 FQNEAQ (reference sequence). The CDR3 sequence is CASSLAQGNEKLFF. In DNA, the CDR3 is TGTGCCAGCAGCTTAGCACAGGGGAACGAAAAACTGTTTTTT.

This clonotype has a handful of counts. The V and J genes are TRBV7-9 and TRBJ2-7, with 7 bases identical to TRBD2. The ends lost 5 bases at V and 2 bases at J; junction bases unmatched: 12. CDR1 SEHNR and CDR2 FQNEAQ come from the germline V gene (reference sequence). The CDR3 spans 16 residues. The CDR3 DNA is TGTGCCAGCAGCCTCCCCGGGGGGACTAACGCCTACGAGCAGTACTTC. Residues: CASSLPGGTNAYEQYF.

This clonotype came up a few times. V gene TRBV10-1 combines with J gene TRBJ2-2; possible D gene TRBD2, 6 bases. This CDR3 is built from 15 residues. The V end was cut by 2 bases, the J end by 6 bases, with 13 bases between. Germline assignment: CDR1 WNHNN and CDR2 SYGVQD (reference sequence). The CDR3 loop is CASSEVGGTAGELFF. Here the CDR3 DNA reads TGCGCCAGCAGTGAGGTGGGGGGTACGGCCGGGGAGCTGTTTTTT.

This clonotype was observed a few times. The V call is TRBV2, the J call TRBJ1-5; D ambiguous. CDR1 and CDR2 from the germline V gene are SNHLY and FYNNEI. This CDR3 spans 15 amino acids. Trimming pared 5 bases from V and 0 bases from J, leaving 11 bases between. The DNA of the CDR3 is TGTGCCAGCAGTTCGAGACGTCCTAGCAATCAGCCCCAGCATTTT. Its translation is CASSSRRPSNQPQHF.

This clonotype was counted many times. The chain couples TRBV21-1 to TRBJ2-1. TRBV21-1 is noted as a pseudogene. This CDR3 is built from 13 residues. CDR3 sequence: CASSKVRVNEQFF. CDR3 DNA sequence: TGTGCCAGCAGCAAAGTTCGAGTCAATGAGCAGTTCTTC.

The chain uses TRBV15 and TRBJ2-3; D remains unclear. CDR3 length: 16 amino acids. Germline V gene data show CDR1 as LNHNV and CDR2 as YYDKDF (reference sequence). The ends were cut back, 4 bases at V and 2 bases at J, with 16 bases in the middle. As DNA, the CDR3 is TGTGCCACCAGCACCACCTGGGCCGGCCTCACAGATACGCAGTATTTT. Its protein product is CATSTTWAGLTDTQYF.

This clonotype was counted a few times. The chain employs TRBV12-3 or TRBV12-4 and TRBJ2-1, with TRBD1 matching 7 bases. The CDR3 is 11 residues long. Losses at the gene ends were 7 bases for V and 8 bases for J; bases not matched to a gene: 2. CDR3 loop: CASTQGDEQFF. Written as DNA, the CDR3 is TGTGCCAGCACCCAGGGGGATGAGCAGTTCTTC.

The rearrangement joins TRBV3-1 to TRBJ2-1; TRBD2 might be the D (6 bases). Trimming shortened V by 2 bases and J by 6 bases, and 11 bases separated the two germline ends. The CDR3 extends over 14 amino acids. Germline values: CDR1 LGHDT, CDR2 YNNKEL (reference sequence). For the CDR3, the DNA is TGTGCCAGCAGCCAACCTGGAGGGCTCAATGAGCAGTTCTTC. Protein product: CASSQPGGLNEQFF.

This clonotype was seen more than once but under ten times. This rearrangement joins TRBV12-3 or TRBV12-4 to TRBJ2-1; either TRBD1 or TRBD2 may supply D (7 bases each). Deletions cut 5 bases from V and 9 bases from J, with 20 bases between. This CDR3 is 15 amino acids long. The CDR3 DNA sequence: TGTGCCAGCAGTCCAGGGGGGACTACCCATGGTGAGCAGTTCTTC. Protein product: CASSPGGTTHGEQFF.

A few counts support this clonotype. The chain uses TRBV21-1 and TRBJ2-1; the D call TRBD2 from the table was never checked on the DNA. TRBV21-1 is an annotated pseudogene. CDR3 length: 16 amino acids. The CDR3 DNA follows: TGTGCCAGCAGCAAAACCTCCAGGAGCTCCTACAATGAGCAGTTCTTC. It encodes CASSKTSRSSYNEQFF.

The V call is TRBV19, the J call TRBJ2-1, with TRBD1 matching 8 bases. The junction had 5 bases not matched to a gene; V was cut back by 2 bases and J by 8 bases. The CDR3 extends over 14 amino acids. Germline assignment: CDR1 LNHDA and CDR2 SQIVND (reference sequence). The CDR3 loop reads CASSIQGAGDEQFF. CDR3 bases: TGTGCCAGTAGTATACAGGGGGCAGGGGATGAGCAGTTCTTC. The full variable domain, rest sourced from reference TRBV19 and TRBJ2-1, is DGGITQSPKYLFRKEGQNVTLSCEQNLNHDAMYWYRQDPGQGLRLIYYSQIVNDFQKGDIAEGYSVSREKKESFPLTVTSAQKNPTAFYLCASSIQGAGDEQFFGPGTRLTVL.

Note on this clonotype: A much larger clone lies a single base off, so this may be a read error. The chain carries TRBV12-3 or TRBV12-4 and TRBJ2-1; D not certain. This CDR3 has 12 residues. Trimming removed 11 bases at V and 0 bases at J, with 8 bases between. CDR3 DNA: TGTGCCTGCAAGTTCTCCTACAATGAGCAGTTCTTC. It specifies CACKFSYNEQFF.

The chain recombines TRBV6-5 with TRBJ2-5; D is perhaps TRBD1 (6 bases). V dropped 5 bases and J dropped 6 bases, with 10 bases sitting between them. CDR1 is MNHEY, CDR2 SVGAGI, per germline. The CDR3 sequence is 12 residues long. The CDR3 DNA reads TGTGCCAGCAGTCAACAGGGCAAGACCCAGTACTTC. Protein product: CASSQQGKTQYF.

The rearrangement joins TRBV3-1 to TRBJ2-5; D gene uncertain. The CDR3 extends over 11 amino acids. Trimming left V 4 bases short and J 8 bases short, with 8 bases between. The germline V gene has CDR1 LGHDT and CDR2 YNNKEL (reference sequence). This CDR3 is CASSRSTTQYF. The CDR3 DNA reads TGTGCCAGCAGCCGGTCTACAACCCAGTACTTC.

The table lists this clonotype with many counts. The gene calls are TRBV6-1 and TRBJ2-3; a weak D match, TRBD2 (7 bases). The CDR3 covers 16 residues. Trimming shortened V by 0 bases and J by 2 bases, and 12 bases separated the two germline ends. Germline loops: CDR1 MNHNS, CDR2 SASEGT. CDR3 residues: CASSEARGGPTDTQYF. CDR3 DNA sequence: TGTGCCAGCAGTGAAGCGAGGGGGGGGCCCACAGATACGCAGTATTTT.

This clonotype was detected a few times. V usage is TRBV20-1 and J usage is TRBJ2-7, with D hard to call. CDR3 length: 12 amino acids. V lost 0 bases, J lost 3 bases, and 6 bases lay in between. In germline, CDR1 is DFQATT, CDR2 SNEGSKA (reference sequence). The CDR3 DNA is TGCAGTGCTAGAGACCTAAACTACGAGCAGTACTTC. Protein: CSARDLNYEQYF.